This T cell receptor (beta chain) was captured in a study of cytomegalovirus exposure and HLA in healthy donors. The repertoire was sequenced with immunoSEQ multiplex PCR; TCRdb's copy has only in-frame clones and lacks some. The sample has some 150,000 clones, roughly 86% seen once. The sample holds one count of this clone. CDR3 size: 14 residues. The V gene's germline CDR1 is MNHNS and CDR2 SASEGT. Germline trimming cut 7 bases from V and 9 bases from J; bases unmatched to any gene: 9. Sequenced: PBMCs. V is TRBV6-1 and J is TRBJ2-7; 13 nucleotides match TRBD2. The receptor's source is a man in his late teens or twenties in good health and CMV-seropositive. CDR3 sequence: CASTLGLAGDWQYF. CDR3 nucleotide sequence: TGTGCCAGCACCCTAGGACTAGCGGGAGATTGGCAGTACTTC.